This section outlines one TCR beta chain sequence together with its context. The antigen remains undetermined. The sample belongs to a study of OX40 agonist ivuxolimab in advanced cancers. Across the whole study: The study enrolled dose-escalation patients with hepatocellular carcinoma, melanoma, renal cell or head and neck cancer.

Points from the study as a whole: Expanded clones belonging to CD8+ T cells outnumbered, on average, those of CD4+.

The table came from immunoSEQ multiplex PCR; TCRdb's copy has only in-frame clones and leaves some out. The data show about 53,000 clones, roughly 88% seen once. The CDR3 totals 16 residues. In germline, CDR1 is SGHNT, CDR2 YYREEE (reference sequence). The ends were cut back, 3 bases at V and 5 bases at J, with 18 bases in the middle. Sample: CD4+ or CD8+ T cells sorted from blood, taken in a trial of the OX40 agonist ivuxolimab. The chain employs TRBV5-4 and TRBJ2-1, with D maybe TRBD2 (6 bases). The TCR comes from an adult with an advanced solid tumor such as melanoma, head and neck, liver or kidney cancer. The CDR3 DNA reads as TGTGCCAGCAGCTCGATGGGACTGCTCGTCCACAATGAGCAGTTCTTC. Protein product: CASSSMGLLVHNEQFF. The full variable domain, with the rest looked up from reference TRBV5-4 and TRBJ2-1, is ETGVTQSPTHLIKTRGQQVTLRCSSQSGHNTVSWYQQALGQGPQFIFQYYREEENGRGNFPPRFSGLQFPNYSSELNVNALELDDSALYLCASSSMGLLVHNEQFFGPGTRLTVL.